This note documents a single T cell receptor (beta chain) sequence. The antigen remains undetermined. V shed 4 bases and J 2 bases; nucleotides not matched to a gene: 4. The CDR3 extends over 14 amino acids. This sample stems from a study of T-cell memory formation after mild COVID-19. Looking at the study overall: Most TCR clusters belonged to a single donor. Overall study findings and caveats: Day 15 to 85 contractors were CD4/CD8 balanced; later expanders leaned CD4+. Pre-infection memory contained some responding clones, which suggested that cross-reactive memory had joined.

TCRalpha and TCRbeta libraries used 5'RACE with constant-segment primers and UMIs. Via MiXCR, TCRdb re-called the 5' RACE reads, giving one row per CDR3 protein. Altogether fewer than 450,000 distinct CDR3 sequences are present, approximately 21% being singletons, with the ten largest covering around 12%. The sequenced material came from PBMCs or a T cell subset sorted from them (not recorded which). This receptor was taken from an adult woman who had mild COVID-19 (a few samples of this study predate the infection). Cell type and time point are not known. The rearrangement uses TRBV12-3 or TRBV12-4 and TRBJ2-7; 8 positions agree with TRBD2. The CDR3 reads CASSWVSGAYEQYF. In DNA form, the CDR3 reads TGTGCCAGCAGTTGGGTTAGCGGGGCCTACGAGCAGTACTTC.